One sample yielded the 17 T cell receptor beta chains listed below, sequenced in a study of early T cells in non-severe SARS-CoV-2 infection. TCRdb redid the calling of the 5' RACE reads with MiXCR, one entry per CDR3 protein. The data show about 49,000 distinct CDR3 sequences, about 6.5% seen once. Sequences were derived from whole blood, sampled at baseline. The receptors were gathered from an adult who was a healthcare worker with PCR-confirmed SARS-CoV-2 infection or an uninfected control (not recorded which).

This clonotype rates as medium-sized. The chain has TRBV6-1 and TRBJ2-6, with TRBD1 matching 10 bases. After removal of 4 bases from V and 0 bases from J, the junction contained 0 bases not matched to a gene. CDR1 is MNHNS and CDR2 is SASEGT in the germline V gene. This CDR3 is 16 amino acids long. The CDR3 reads CASSGTGGSGANVLTF. DNA of the CDR3: TGTGCCAGCAGTGGGACAGGGGGCTCTGGGGCCAACGTCCTGACTTTC.

This clonotype was counted a few times. V is TRBV18 and J is TRBJ1-2, with D tentatively TRBD1 (6 bases). The CDR3 is made up of 13 amino acids. V lost 3 bases and J lost 10, with 15 bases in between. Per germline, CDR1 KGHSH and CDR2 LQKENI. The CDR3 region has the DNA TGTGCCAGCTCACCCAGCCGGGACACCTACTACACCTTC. Its protein is CASSPSRDTYYTF.

Worth noting for this clonotype: A much larger clone differs by one base, so this may be a read error. The genes are TRBV18 and TRBJ2-3; D is tentatively TRBD1 or TRBD2 (5 bases each). CDR1 and CDR2 from the germline V gene are KGHSH and LQKENI. The CDR3 is made up of 16 amino acids. The germline V and J ends were trimmed by 4 bases and 0 bases, with 14 bases remaining between them. Here the CDR3 DNA reads TGTGCCAGCTCACAACAGAGGGGCCGTAGCACAGATACGCAGTATTTT. It specifies CASSQQRGRSTDTQYF.

In its sample, this clonotype was seen many times. The chain links TRBV4-3 to TRBJ2-2; D not resolved. The CDR3 covers 12 residues. Between the trimmed V and J ends, which lost 2 bases and 7 bases, there was a span of 5 bases. The germline V gene has CDR1 LGHNA and CDR2 YSLEER. The CDR3 DNA follows: TGCGCCAGCAGCCAATGGGACGGGGAGCTGTTTTTT. Translating it yields CASSQWDGELFF.

Here the CDR3 DNA reads TGTGCCAGCAGTCCAACAGGGCTCTACTCCTACGAGCAGTACTTC. Translating gives CASSPTGLYSYEQYF. The rearrangement joins TRBV28 to TRBJ2-7, with a tentative D call TRBD1 (6 bases). The CDR3 totals 15 residues. The germline V gene encodes CDR1 MDHEN and CDR2 SYDVKM. V gave up 5 bases and J gave up 0 bases, with 14 bases separating them.

This clonotype was found many times. V gene TRBV12-3 or TRBV12-4 combines with J gene TRBJ1-5; the D is unclear. Trimming pared 0 bases from V and 2 bases from J, leaving 11 bases between. The CDR3 consists of 16 residues. CDR3 in DNA: TGTGCCAGCAGTTTAGCTGGCGGGAGTGGCAATCAGCCCCAGCATTTT. Translating it yields CASSLAGGSGNQPQHF.

The sample holds many counts of this clonotype. J is TRBJ1-6 and V is TRBV6-5, with unresolved D. Germline CDR1 reads MNHEY; CDR2 reads SVGAGI. Between the trimmed V and J ends, which lost 6 bases and 7 bases, there was a span of 16 bases. The CDR3 extends over 15 amino acids. CDR3 sequence: CASRRGVTENSPLHF. In nucleotides, the CDR3 is TGTGCCAGCAGGCGCGGGGTTACGGAGAATTCACCCCTCCACTTT.

Details on this clonotype: Given a much more abundant clone one base away, this may be a read error. The genes are TRBV5-1 and TRBJ2-1; the D is unclear. Germline CDR1 and CDR2: SGHRS and YFSETQ. The CDR3 runs 13 residues. The CDR3 spells CAGSLERVSEQFF. CDR3 coding DNA: TGCGCCGGCAGCTTGGAACGGGTGTCGGAGCAGTTCTTC.

This clonotype was seen at least ten times. The chain recombines TRBV12-3 or TRBV12-4 with TRBJ1-2, with D possibly TRBD1 on 5 matching bases. V was shortened by 2 bases and J by 4 bases, with 8 bases between the two germline ends. The CDR3 runs 13 residues. CDR3 sequence (DNA): TGTGCCAGCAGTTTACAGGGACTCTATGGCTACACCTTC. This codes for CASSLQGLYGYTF.

As regards this clonotype: The junction departs from the called germline gene at one end, perhaps through a read error. The chain carries TRBV6-6 and TRBJ2-4; 11 positions agree with TRBD2. Germline assignment: CDR1 MNHNY and CDR2 SVGAGI (reference sequence). This CDR3 has 14 amino acids. CDR3 DNA sequence: TGTGCCAGCAGCCTACTAGCGGGGGAGCCCCAAGGGCTTTTC. This encodes CASSLLAGEPQGLF.

This clonotype was counted many times. The CDR3 loop reads CASSPTGGPYEQYF. The CDR3 DNA is TGTGCCAGCAGCCCGACAGGGGGCCCCTACGAGCAGTACTTC. J is TRBJ2-7 and V is TRBV6-5; 10 nucleotides agree with TRBD1. Germline V lookup: CDR1 MNHEY, CDR2 SVGAGI. The length of the CDR3 is 14 residues. Trimming took 6 bases from V and 2 from J; bases not matched to a gene: 4.

The table lists this clonotype with many counts. The J gene is TRBJ2-2, the V gene TRBV30, with D unclear. The germline gives CDR1 GTSNPN, CDR2 SVGIG (reference sequence). The V gene lost 3 bases and the J gene lost 5 bases, with 16 bases spanning the gap. The CDR3 has 15 residues. The CDR3 reads CAWRPSYIETGELFF. CDR3 nucleotides: TGTGCCTGGAGGCCCTCATACATTGAAACCGGGGAGCTGTTTTTT. The whole variable domain, remainder taken from reference TRBV30 and TRBJ2-2, is SQTIHQWPATLVQPVGSPLSLECTVEGTSNPNLYWYRQAAGRGLQLLFYSVGIGQISSEVPQNLSASRPQDRQFILSSKKLLLSDSGFYLCAWRPSYIETGELFFGEGSRLTVL.

Note on this clonotype: This may be a read error: a much more frequent sequence differs by one nucleotide. This chain joins TRBV6-5 and TRBJ1-1; no firm D call. The germline V gene encodes CDR1 MNHEY and CDR2 SVGAGI. This CDR3 is 13 amino acids long. This CDR3 is CTSSRQAYTEAFF. The CDR3 coding sequence is TGTACCAGCAGCCGGCAGGCTTACACTGAAGCTTTCTTT.

In this sample, this clonotype turned up many times. This chain joins TRBV3-1 and TRBJ2-6; maybe TRBD1 (6 bases). The V end was cut by 3 bases, the J end by 0 bases, with 12 bases between. The CDR3 consists of 17 residues. Germline loops: CDR1 LGHDT, CDR2 YNNKEL (reference sequence). CDR3: CASSHWTARSGANVLTF. CDR3 nucleotide sequence: TGTGCCAGCAGCCATTGGACAGCCCGCTCTGGGGCCAACGTCCTGACTTTC.

Notes on this clonotype: This may arise from a read error, as a much more abundant clone is one base away. No conserved phenylalanine or tryptophan ends this CDR3, so it is likely a read error. This sequence joins TRBV5-4 and TRBJ2-7; 7 bases match TRBD1. This CDR3 is 13 amino acids long. With V trimmed by 6 bases and J by 2 bases, 5 bases remained unmatched. The germline V gene encodes CDR1 SGHNT and CDR2 YYREEE (reference sequence). CDR3 nucleotides: TGTGCCAGCAATCTCCAGGGGGCCTACGAGCAGTACATC. It yields the protein CASNLQGAYEQYI.

This clonotype was seen many times. The V gene is TRBV3-1, the J gene TRBJ2-7, with 8 bases lining up with TRBD1. J was trimmed by 0 bases and V by 8 bases; bases with no gene match: 6. CDR3 size: 14 residues. Germline loops: CDR1 LGHDT, CDR2 YNNKEL (reference sequence). CDR3 in amino acids: CASGWTGNSYEQYF. CDR3 sequence (DNA): TGTGCCAGCGGATGGACAGGGAACTCCTACGAGCAGTACTTC.

This clonotype was found many times. The chain combines TRBV10-3 with TRBJ1-6, with TRBD1 as a possible D gene (5 bases). CDR1 is ENHRY and CDR2 is SYGVKD in the germline V gene. The ends were cut back, 3 bases at V and 7 bases at J, with 10 bases in the middle. The CDR3 spans 14 residues. The CDR3: CAISDRDGNSPLHF. The CDR3 DNA reads TGTGCCATCAGTGACCGGGACGGGAATTCACCCCTCCACTTT.